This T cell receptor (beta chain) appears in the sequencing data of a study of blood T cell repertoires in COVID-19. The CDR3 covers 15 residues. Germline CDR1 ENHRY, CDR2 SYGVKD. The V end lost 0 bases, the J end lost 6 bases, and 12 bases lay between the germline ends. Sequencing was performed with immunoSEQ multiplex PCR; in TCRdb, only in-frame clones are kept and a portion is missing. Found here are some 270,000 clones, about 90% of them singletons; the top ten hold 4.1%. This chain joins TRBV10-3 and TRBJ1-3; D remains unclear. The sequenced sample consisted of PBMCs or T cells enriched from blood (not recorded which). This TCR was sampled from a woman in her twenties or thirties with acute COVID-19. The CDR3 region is CAISESSGTSNTIYF. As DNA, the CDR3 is TGTGCCATCAGTGAGTCCTCAGGAACTTCAAACACCATATATTTT.